The TCR beta chain described here comes from a study of OX40 agonist ivuxolimab in advanced cancers. About the research overall: Treatment of patients was with ivuxolimab, an agonistic anti-OX40 (CD134) antibody. Partial responses occurred in three patients (one hepatocellular carcinoma, two cutaneous melanoma).

Trimming at V came to 2 bases and at J to 7 bases, leaving 9 bases not matched to a gene. Germline-derived CDR1 and CDR2 are SGHKS and YYEKEE (reference sequence). This CDR3 comprises 14 residues. Sequencing was performed with immunoSEQ multiplex PCR; in TCRdb, only in-frame clones are kept and a portion is missing. This table holds 40,000 or so clones, 80% found once. The chain couples TRBV5-5 to TRBJ2-7; 7 positions agree with TRBD2. This specimen was CD4+ or CD8+ T cells sorted from blood, taken in a trial of the OX40 agonist ivuxolimab. The source is an adult with an advanced solid tumor such as melanoma, head and neck, liver or kidney cancer. CDR3 sequence (DNA): TGTGCCAGCAGCTTTATGGGAGGGCCGAGTGAGCAGTACTTC. This codes for CASSFMGGPSEQYF.